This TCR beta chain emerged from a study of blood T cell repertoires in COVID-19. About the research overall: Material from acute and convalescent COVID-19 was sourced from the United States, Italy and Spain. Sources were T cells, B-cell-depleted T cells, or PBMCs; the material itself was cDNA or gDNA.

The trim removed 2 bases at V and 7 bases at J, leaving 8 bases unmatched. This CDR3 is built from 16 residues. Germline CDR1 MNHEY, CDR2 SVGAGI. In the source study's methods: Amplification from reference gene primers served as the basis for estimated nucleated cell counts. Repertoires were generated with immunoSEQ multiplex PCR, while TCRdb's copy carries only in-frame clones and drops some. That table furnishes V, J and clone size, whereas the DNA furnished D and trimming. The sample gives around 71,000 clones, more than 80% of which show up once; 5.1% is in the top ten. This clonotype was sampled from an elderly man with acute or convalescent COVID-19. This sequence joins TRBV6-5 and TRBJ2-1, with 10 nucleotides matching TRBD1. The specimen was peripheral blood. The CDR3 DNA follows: TGTGCCAGCAGTTACACGGGACAGGGGCGAACAAATGAGCAGTTCTTC. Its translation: CASSYTGQGRTNEQFF.